This TCR beta chain was identified during a study of shared clonotypes between healthy human individuals. Background on the study: The composition of the donors was a couple of women and a few men aged 18 to 49.

Naive CD8 cells lacked CD45RO, underwent positive selection for CCR7 and left out terminally differentiated effector memory CD45RA+ cells. In regard to this clone: Its antigen is as yet unknown.

Points from the study as a whole: Among the subsets, naive ones generally showed larger estimated richness than memory ones.

Trimming removed 1 base at V and 2 bases at J, with 8 bases between. The CDR3 runs 14 residues. Germline V gene lookup returns CDR1 SGHTS and CDR2 YDEGEE. Here immunoSEQ multiplex PCR was the method, and the copy in TCRdb shows in-frame clones only, minus some. This table holds around 1.9 million clones, 80% to 95% found once. This clonotype was sampled from a man younger than 30 in good health. Some clones in this sample may be carry-over from other donors' samples. The chain is built from TRBV5-8 and TRBJ2-3; D is undetermined. The sample taken for sequencing was naive CD8+ T cells from PBMCs. CDR3 region: CASSLWRDTDTQYF. The CDR3 DNA reads TGTGCCAGCAGCTTGTGGAGAGACACAGATACGCAGTATTTT.